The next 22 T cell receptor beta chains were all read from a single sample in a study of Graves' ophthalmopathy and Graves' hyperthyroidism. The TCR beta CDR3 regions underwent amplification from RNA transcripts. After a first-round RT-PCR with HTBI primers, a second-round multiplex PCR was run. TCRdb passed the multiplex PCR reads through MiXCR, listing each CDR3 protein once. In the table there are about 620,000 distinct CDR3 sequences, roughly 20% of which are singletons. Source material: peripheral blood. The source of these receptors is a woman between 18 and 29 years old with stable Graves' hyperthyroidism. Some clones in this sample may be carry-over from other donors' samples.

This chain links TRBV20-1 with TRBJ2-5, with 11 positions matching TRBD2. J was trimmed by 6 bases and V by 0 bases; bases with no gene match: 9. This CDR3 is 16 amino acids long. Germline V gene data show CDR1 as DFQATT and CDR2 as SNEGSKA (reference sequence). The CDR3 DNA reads TGCAGTGCTAGAGATTTAACTAGCGGGGGTACACAGACCCAGTACTTC. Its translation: CSARDLTSGGTQTQYF.

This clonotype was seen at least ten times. CDR3 sequence: CAISGVVRDTGELFF. CDR3 coding DNA: TGTGCCATAAGTGGGGTAGTGAGGGACACCGGGGAGCTGTTTTTT. J is TRBJ2-2 and V is TRBV28; D possibly corresponds to TRBD2 (5 bases). The CDR3 totals 15 residues. Deletions cut 10 bases from V and 3 bases from J, with 18 bases between. The germline V gene has CDR1 MDHEN and CDR2 SYDVKM.

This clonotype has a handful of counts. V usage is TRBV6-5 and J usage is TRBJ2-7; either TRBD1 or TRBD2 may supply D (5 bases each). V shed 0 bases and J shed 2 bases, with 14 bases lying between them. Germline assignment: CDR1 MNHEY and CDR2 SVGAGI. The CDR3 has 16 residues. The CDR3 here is CASSYSGDGPTYEQYF. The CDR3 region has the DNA TGTGCCAGCAGTTACTCTGGGGACGGCCCAACCTACGAGCAGTACTTC.

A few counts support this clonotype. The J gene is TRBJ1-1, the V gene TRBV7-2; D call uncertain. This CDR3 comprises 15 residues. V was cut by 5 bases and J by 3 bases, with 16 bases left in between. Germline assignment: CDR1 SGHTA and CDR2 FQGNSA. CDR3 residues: CASSGFISLDTEAFF. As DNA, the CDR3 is TGTGCCAGCAGCGGATTCATTTCATTAGACACTGAAGCTTTCTTT.

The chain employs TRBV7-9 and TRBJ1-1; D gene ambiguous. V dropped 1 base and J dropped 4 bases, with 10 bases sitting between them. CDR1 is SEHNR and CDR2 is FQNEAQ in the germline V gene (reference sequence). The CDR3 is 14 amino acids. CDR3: CASSLGTSFTEAFF. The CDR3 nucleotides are TGTGCCAGCAGCTTAGGCACGAGTTTCACTGAAGCTTTCTTT.

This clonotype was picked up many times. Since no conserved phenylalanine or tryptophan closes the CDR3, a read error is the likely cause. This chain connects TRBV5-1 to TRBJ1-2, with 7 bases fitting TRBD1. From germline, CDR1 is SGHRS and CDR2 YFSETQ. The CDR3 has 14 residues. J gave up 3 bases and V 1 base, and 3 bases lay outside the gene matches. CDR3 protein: CASSLTTGDYGYTL. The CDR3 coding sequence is TGCGCCAGCAGCTTGACTACAGGGGACTATGGCTACACCCTC.

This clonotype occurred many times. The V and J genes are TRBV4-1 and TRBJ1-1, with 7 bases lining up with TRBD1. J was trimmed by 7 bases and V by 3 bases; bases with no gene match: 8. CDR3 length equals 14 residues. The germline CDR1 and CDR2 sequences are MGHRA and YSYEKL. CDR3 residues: CASSQVPRDSEAFF. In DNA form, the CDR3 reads TGCGCCAGCAGCCAGGTTCCTAGGGACAGTGAAGCTTTCTTT.

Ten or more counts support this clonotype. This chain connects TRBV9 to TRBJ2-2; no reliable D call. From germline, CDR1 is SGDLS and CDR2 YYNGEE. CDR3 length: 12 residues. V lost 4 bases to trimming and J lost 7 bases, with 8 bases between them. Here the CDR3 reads CASSSQSGELFF. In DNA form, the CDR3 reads TGTGCCAGCAGCTCTCAGAGCGGGGAGCTGTTTTTT.

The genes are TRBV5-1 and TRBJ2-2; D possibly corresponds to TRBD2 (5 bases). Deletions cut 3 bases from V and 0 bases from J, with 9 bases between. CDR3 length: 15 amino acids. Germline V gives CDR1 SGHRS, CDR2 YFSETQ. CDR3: CASSSVLANTGELFF. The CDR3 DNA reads TGCGCCAGCAGCTCGGTACTAGCGAACACCGGGGAGCTGTTTTTT.

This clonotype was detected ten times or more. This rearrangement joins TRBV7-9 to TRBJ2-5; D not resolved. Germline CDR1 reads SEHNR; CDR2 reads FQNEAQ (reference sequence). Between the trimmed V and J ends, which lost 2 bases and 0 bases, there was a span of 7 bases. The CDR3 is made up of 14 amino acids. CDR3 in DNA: TGTGCCAGCAGCTTACCTTTTAACCAAGAGACCCAGTACTTC. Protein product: CASSLPFNQETQYF.

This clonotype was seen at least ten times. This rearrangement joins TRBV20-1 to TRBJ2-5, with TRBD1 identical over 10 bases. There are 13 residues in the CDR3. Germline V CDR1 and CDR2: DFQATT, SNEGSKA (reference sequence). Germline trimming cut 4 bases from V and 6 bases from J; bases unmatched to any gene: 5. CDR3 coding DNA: TGCAGTGCTACACGGACAGGGGGAAAGACCCAGTACTTC. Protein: CSATRTGGKTQYF.

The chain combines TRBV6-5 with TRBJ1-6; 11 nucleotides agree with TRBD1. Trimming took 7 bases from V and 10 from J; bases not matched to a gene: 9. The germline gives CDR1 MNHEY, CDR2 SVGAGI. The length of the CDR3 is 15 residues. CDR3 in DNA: TGTGCCAGCAATTTGGGACAGGGGGACCAGTCACCCCTCCACTTT. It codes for CASNLGQGDQSPLHF.

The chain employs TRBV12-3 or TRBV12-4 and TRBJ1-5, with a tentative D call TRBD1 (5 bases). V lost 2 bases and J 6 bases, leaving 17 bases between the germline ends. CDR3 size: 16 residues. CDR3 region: CASSLTGLGATQPQHF. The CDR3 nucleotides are TGTGCCAGCAGTTTAACGGGGCTCGGTGCGACTCAGCCCCAGCATTTT.

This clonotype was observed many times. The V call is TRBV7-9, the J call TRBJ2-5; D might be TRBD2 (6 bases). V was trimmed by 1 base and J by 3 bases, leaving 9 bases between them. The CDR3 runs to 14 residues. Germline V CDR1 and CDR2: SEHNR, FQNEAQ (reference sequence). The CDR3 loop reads CASSLGGGKETQYF. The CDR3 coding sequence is TGTGCCAGCAGCTTAGGTGGCGGGAAAGAGACCCAGTACTTC.

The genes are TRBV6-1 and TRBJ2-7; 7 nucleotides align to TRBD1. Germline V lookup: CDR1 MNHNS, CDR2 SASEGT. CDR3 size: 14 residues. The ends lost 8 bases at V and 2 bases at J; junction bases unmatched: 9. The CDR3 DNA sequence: TGTGCCAGCTGTGGGGGCAGGGGGACCTACGAGCAGTACTTC. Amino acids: CASCGGRGTYEQYF.

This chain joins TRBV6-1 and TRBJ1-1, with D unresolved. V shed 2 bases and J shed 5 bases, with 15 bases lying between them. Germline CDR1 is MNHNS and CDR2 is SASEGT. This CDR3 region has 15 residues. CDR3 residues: CASSELRSVGTEAFF. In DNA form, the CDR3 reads TGTGCCAGCAGTGAACTGCGGTCGGTGGGTACTGAAGCTTTCTTT.

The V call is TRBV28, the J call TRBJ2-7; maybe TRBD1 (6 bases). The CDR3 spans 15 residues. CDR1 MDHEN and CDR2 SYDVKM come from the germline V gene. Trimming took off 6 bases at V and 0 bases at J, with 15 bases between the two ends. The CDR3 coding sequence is TGTGCCAGCAGCCTCCCCCAGGGGTCCTCCTACGAGCAGTACTTC. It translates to CASSLPQGSSYEQYF.

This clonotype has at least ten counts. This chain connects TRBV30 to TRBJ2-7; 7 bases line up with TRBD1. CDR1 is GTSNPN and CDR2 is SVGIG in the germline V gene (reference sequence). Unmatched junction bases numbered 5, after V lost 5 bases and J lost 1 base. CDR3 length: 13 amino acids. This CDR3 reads CAWSRDSSYEQYF. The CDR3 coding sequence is TGTGCCTGGTCCCGGGACAGTTCCTACGAGCAGTACTTC.

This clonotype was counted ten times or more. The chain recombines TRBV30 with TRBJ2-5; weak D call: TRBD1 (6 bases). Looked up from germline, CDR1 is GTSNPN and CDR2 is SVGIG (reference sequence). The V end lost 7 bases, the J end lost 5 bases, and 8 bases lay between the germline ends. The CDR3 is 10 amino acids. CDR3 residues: CASGEETQYF. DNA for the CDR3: TGTGCCTCAGGGGAGGAGACCCAGTACTTC.

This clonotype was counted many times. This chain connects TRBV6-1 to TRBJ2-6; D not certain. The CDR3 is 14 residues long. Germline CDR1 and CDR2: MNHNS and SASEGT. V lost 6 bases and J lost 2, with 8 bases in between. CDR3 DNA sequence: TGTGCCAGCAGAGAAAGGGCTGGGGCCAACGTCCTGACTTTC. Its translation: CASRERAGANVLTF.

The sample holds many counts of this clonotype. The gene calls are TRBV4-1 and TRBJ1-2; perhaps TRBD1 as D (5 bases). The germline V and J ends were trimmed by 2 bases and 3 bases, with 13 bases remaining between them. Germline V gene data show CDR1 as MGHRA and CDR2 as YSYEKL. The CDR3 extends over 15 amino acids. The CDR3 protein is CASSQLSTGDYGYTF. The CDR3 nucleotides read TGCGCCAGCAGCCAATTATCAACGGGGGACTATGGCTACACCTTC.

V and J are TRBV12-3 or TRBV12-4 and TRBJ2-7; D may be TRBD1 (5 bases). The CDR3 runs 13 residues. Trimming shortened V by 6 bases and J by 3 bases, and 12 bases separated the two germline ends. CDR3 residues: CASSDKRGYEQYF. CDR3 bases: TGTGCCAGCAGCGACAAAAGGGGCTACGAGCAGTACTTC.